This is a list of T cell receptor beta chains from one sample in a study of blood T cells in healthy people across ages. TCRdb reanalysed the 5' RACE reads using MiXCR and keeps one entry per CDR3 protein. This table holds hundreds of thousands of distinct CDR3 sequences, approximately 50% found once. The sequenced material came from blood. These receptors were obtained from a woman aged 60-75 years in good health. Each CDR3 is given with its conserved first and last residue. The D gene is left open where the match is weak. Where a row states a size, it is once, few, many or the class of an expanded clone; other rows omit it.

D gene | clone size | J gene | V gene | CDR3 protein | CDR3 DNA
TRBD2 | . | TRBJ2-7 | TRBV5-6 | CASSPSGSGTTNYEQYF | TGTGCCAGCAGCCCCTCGGGGAGCGGGACTACTAACTACGAGCAGTACTTC
TRBD2 | . | TRBJ2-1 | TRBV10-3 | CAIGESRTSGNNEQFF | TGTGCCATCGGTGAGTCCAGGACTAGCGGAAACAATGAGCAGTTCTTC
TRBD1 | few | TRBJ2-6 | TRBV2 | CASTTDRAGANVLTF | TGTGCCAGCACCACTGACAGGGCTGGGGCCAACGTCCTGACTTTC
. | . | TRBJ1-2 | TRBV3-1 | CASSQGLTGYTF | TGTGCCAGCAGCCAGGGGTTAACGGGCTACACCTTC
. | . | TRBJ2-5 | TRBV28 | CASGPLGVRETQYF | TGTGCCAGTGGACCGCTCGGCGTACGGGAGACCCAGTACTTC
TRBD2 | . | TRBJ2-1 | TRBV2 | CASTDTAGGARKQFF | TGTGCCAGCACTGATACGGCCGGGGGGGCTAGGAAGCAGTTCTTC
. | few | TRBJ1-2 | TRBV7-9 | CASSLGPQSGYTF | TGTGCCAGCAGCTTAGGACCTCAGAGTGGCTACACCTTC
TRBD1 | few | TRBJ1-2 | TRBV12-3/TRBV12-4 | CASRGTVTLSLPYGYTF | TGTGCCAGCAGGGGGACAGTTACCCTTTCTCTACCCTATGGCTACACCTTC
TRBD1 | . | TRBJ2-1 | TRBV10-3 | CAISQGDRGYNKQFF | TGTGCCATCAGTCAGGGGGACAGGGGGTACAATAAGCAGTTCTTC
TRBD2 | . | TRBJ2-7 | TRBV7-2 | CASSLEGGSFHEQYF | TGTGCCAGCAGCTTAGAGGGCGGGAGTTTTCACGAGCAGTACTTC
TRBD2 | . | TRBJ2-7 | TRBV28 | CASSLLAPASGSYEQYF | TGTGCCAGCAGTTTATTGGCCCCTGCTAGCGGGAGTTACGAGCAGTACTTC
TRBD2 | few | TRBJ2-3 | TRBV20-1 | CSAREPSGRGTDTQYF | TGCAGTGCTAGAGAGCCTAGCGGGAGGGGCACAGATACGCAGTATTTT
TRBD2 | . | TRBJ2-7 | TRBV6-2/TRBV6-3 | CASSYGDYSSYEQYF | TGTGCCAGCAGTTACGGGGACTACTCCTCCTACGAGCAGTACTTC
. | . | TRBJ1-1 | TRBV7-9 | CASTPESHTEAFF | TGTGCCAGCACCCCCGAAAGCCACACTGAAGCTTTCTTT
. | . | TRBJ2-3 | TRBV11-2 | CASSPRAAGLTDTQYF | TGTGCCAGCAGCCCCCGGGCTGCAGGCCTGACAGATACGCAGTATTTT
TRBD2 | few | TRBJ2-3 | TRBV10-3 | CAITGGRSGDTQYF | TGTGCCATCACCGGCGGGAGGTCGGGAGATACGCAGTATTTT
. | few | TRBJ1-2 | TRBV20-1 | CSVPDYGYTF | TGCAGTGTCCCAGACTATGGCTACACCTTC
. | few | TRBJ2-7 | TRBV7-3 | CASSLGGTGAMYEQYF | TGTGCCAGCAGCTTAGGCGGAACGGGCGCTATGTACGAGCAGTACTTC
. | many | TRBJ2-7 | TRBV29-1 | CSVVRGVGYEQYF | TGCAGCGTTGTAAGGGGGGTTGGCTACGAGCAGTACTTC
TRBD1 | . | TRBJ2-7 | TRBV29-1 | CSILGQGDHEQYF | TGCAGCATCCTGGGACAGGGGGACCACGAGCAGTACTTC
. | . | TRBJ1-2 | TRBV28 | CASSFSRGYTF | TGTGCCAGCAGTTTCAGCCGTGGCTACACCTTC
. | . | TRBJ2-5 | TRBV28 | CAGSIQGGETQYF | TGTGCCGGCAGTATACAGGGTGGAGAGACCCAGTACTTC
TRBD1 | . | TRBJ1-6 | TRBV7-9 | CASSQGQGGNSPLHF | TGTGCCAGCAGCCAAGGACAGGGAGGCAATTCACCCCTCCACTTT
. | . | TRBJ1-2 | TRBV2 | CASRPWTANYGYTF | TGTGCCAGCAGACCCTGGACAGCTAACTATGGCTACACCTTC
. | many | TRBJ1-2 | TRBV7-9 | CASSGSGPIGYTF | TGTGCCAGCAGCGGATCGGGGCCTATCGGCTACACCTTC
. | . | TRBJ2-3 | TRBV6-1 | CASRDSNTDTQYF | TGTGCCAGCCGAGACAGCAACACAGATACGCAGTATTTT
. | . | TRBJ1-5 | TRBV20-1 | CSVRGSNQPQHF | TGCAGTGTTCGAGGGAGCAATCAGCCCCAGCATTTT
. | . | TRBJ1-2 | TRBV13 | CASSLNDGGYGYTF | TGTGCCAGCAGCTTAAACGACGGGGGATATGGCTACACCTTC
TRBD1 | few | TRBJ1-1 | TRBV7-2 | CASSPDWGDRGAFF | TGTGCCAGCAGCCCGGATTGGGGCGACAGGGGAGCTTTCTTT
. | few | TRBJ1-6 | TRBV12-3/TRBV12-4 | CASSFGQVYNSPLHF | TGTGCCAGCAGTTTCGGGCAGGTCTATAATTCACCCCTCCACTTT
TRBD2 | . | TRBJ2-1 | TRBV5-1 | CASSSPTSGRAIPNEQFF | TGCGCCAGCAGCTCCCCGACTAGCGGGAGGGCCATTCCCAATGAGCAGTTCTTC
TRBD1 | few | TRBJ2-1 | TRBV29-1 | CSVYGTGVYNEQFF | TGCAGCGTCTACGGGACAGGGGTGTACAATGAGCAGTTCTTC
TRBD2 | few | TRBJ2-1 | TRBV12-3/TRBV12-4 | CASSWTSGRPNSYNEQFF | TGTGCCAGCAGTTGGACTAGCGGGAGGCCAAACTCCTACAATGAGCAGTTCTTC
. | . | TRBJ2-1 | TRBV12-3/TRBV12-4 | CASSLDLGGATSYNEQFF | TGTGCCAGCAGTTTAGATTTAGGAGGGGCCACCTCCTACAATGAGCAGTTCTTC
. | few | TRBJ1-2 | TRBV12-3/TRBV12-4 | CASSSNPKTGYTF | TGTGCCAGCAGTTCCAACCCCAAGACCGGCTACACCTTC
TRBD1 | . | TRBJ2-2 | TRBV5-4 | CASSPSARGQIGELFF | TGTGCCAGCAGCCCCAGTGCGAGGGGGCAAATCGGGGAGCTGTTTTTT
. | . | TRBJ1-2 | TRBV11-2 | CASSNIRASNYGYTF | TGTGCCAGCAGCAATATAAGGGCCAGTAACTATGGCTACACCTTC
TRBD1 | . | TRBJ1-5 | TRBV20-1 | CSARSTGTVNLPQHF | TGCAGTGCTAGAAGCACCGGGACAGTCAATCTGCCCCAGCATTTT
. | few | TRBJ2-3 | TRBV5-1 | CASSLAAGVDTQYF | TGCGCCAGCAGCTTGGCGGCAGGGGTGGATACGCAGTATTTT
TRBD2 | few | TRBJ2-3 | TRBV28 | CASSPTSGRGGDTQYF | TGTGCCAGCAGCCCCACTAGCGGGAGGGGTGGGGATACGCAGTATTTT
TRBD2 | . | TRBJ2-1 | TRBV6-2/TRBV6-3 | CASSPRGVSVYNEQFF | TGTGCCAGCAGCCCGCGGGGGGTTAGCGTCTACAATGAGCAGTTCTTC
TRBD1 | few | TRBJ2-5 | TRBV29-1 | CSAADRGQETQYF | TGCAGCGCCGCTGACAGGGGACAAGAGACCCAGTACTTC
TRBD2 | few | TRBJ2-7 | TRBV4-2 | CASSQDPPGTSGSSYEQYF | TGTGCCAGCAGCCAAGACCCACCCGGGACTAGCGGGAGCTCCTACGAGCAGTACTTC
. | . | TRBJ2-7 | TRBV6-5 | CASSCAQEAYEQYF | TGTGCCAGCAGTTGCGCGCAGGAAGCCTACGAGCAGTACTTC
TRBD1 | . | TRBJ1-4 | TRBV10-3 | CAIGTGEEKLFF | TGTGCCATCGGGACAGGGGAGGAAAAACTGTTTTTT
. | . | TRBJ2-5 | TRBV21-1 | CASSKSSHRAETQYF | TGTGCCAGCAGCAAAAGTAGCCACAGAGCAGAGACCCAGTACTTC
. | few | TRBJ1-1 | TRBV7-3 | CASSQETANTEAFF | TGTGCCAGCAGTCAAGAAACAGCGAACACTGAAGCTTTCTTT
. | few | TRBJ2-7 | TRBV5-5 | CASSKEWTAYEQYF | TGTGCCAGCAGCAAAGAGTGGACCGCTTACGAGCAGTACTTC
. | . | TRBJ2-3 | TRBV9 | CASSVGLGAVSDTQYF | TGTGCCAGCAGCGTAGGGTTGGGAGCGGTATCAGATACGCAGTATTTT
. | . | TRBJ2-1 | TRBV5-1 | CATTWRDPYNEQFF | TGCGCCACCACATGGCGGGACCCATACAATGAGCAGTTCTTC
. | once | TRBJ2-3 | TRBV6-6 | CASSNRASTDTQYF | TGTGCCAGCAGTAACCGGGCTAGCACAGATACGCAGTATTTT
. | once | TRBJ2-5 | TRBV10-3 | CAISESRSEGAPYF | TGTGCCATCAGTGAGTCGAGGAGCGAGGGTGCCCCGTACTTC
TRBD2 | . | TRBJ2-1 | TRBV20-1 | CSAPRTSGSSYNEQFF | TGCAGTGCCCCCAGGACTAGCGGGAGCTCCTACAATGAGCAGTTCTTC
. | . | TRBJ1-1 | TRBV3-1 | CASSQQAGTEAFF | TGTGCCAGCAGCCAGCAGGCGGGCACTGAAGCTTTCTTT
. | few | TRBJ2-1 | TRBV11-3 | CASSLGDGYNEQFF | TGTGCCAGCAGCTTAGGGGACGGATACAATGAGCAGTTCTTC
. | . | TRBJ1-1 | TRBV29-1 | CSVRDGDTEAFF | TGCAGCGTTAGGGATGGGGACACTGAAGCTTTCTTT
. | few | TRBJ2-5 | TRBV7-9 | CASETGSETQYF | TGTGCCAGCGAAACAGGGTCCGAGACCCAGTACTTC